This T cell receptor beta chain was profiled in a study of cytomegalovirus exposure and HLA in healthy donors. Study-wide context: In a later analysis, the roughly 120 validation repertoires were reported to have used the same platform as the roughly 730 first-cohort repertoires.

General observations from the study: It was reported that the classifier diagnosed cytomegalovirus status with high specificity and sensitivity in both the original and validation cohorts. The authors listed 150 or so TCR beta chains as cytomegalovirus-associated.

V was clipped by 0 bases and J by 3 bases, with 12 bases between them. This CDR3 is built from 15 residues. Germline values: CDR1 SGHRS, CDR2 YFSETQ. The donors were part of the validation cohort, which consisted of under 150 subjects and was separate from the first cohort of hundreds of subjects. About this clone itself: Its antigen is unidentified.

Libraries were prepared by immunoSEQ multiplex PCR; TCRdb keeps only in-frame clonotypes and omits some of them. The sample records 200,000 or so clones, roughly 80% being singletons. Sequenced material: PBMCs. The sequence was obtained from a woman aged 18-29 years in good health and CMV-seronegative. The chain combines TRBV5-1 with TRBJ1-1; D is ambiguous. The CDR3 reads CASSLELTRDTEAFF. The CDR3 nucleotides are TGCGCCAGCAGCTTGGAGCTAACCCGGGACACTGAAGCTTTCTTT.